This T cell receptor (beta chain) was obtained from a study of CD8 T cells in Susac syndrome. CD8+ and CD4+ blood T cells underwent TCR beta sequencing. Both CD4+ and CD8+ T cells were negatively isolated, and TEMRA cells underwent FACS enrichment. This CDR3 has 14 amino acids. Germline loops: CDR1 LGHDT, CDR2 YNNKEL (reference sequence). J was trimmed by 3 bases and V by 4 bases; bases with no gene match: 2. This clonotype was counted between two and nine times. RNA amounts of roughly 0.45 to 1 ug underwent reverse transcription with random hexamers. An immunoSEQ multiplex PCR amplified TCR beta CDR3 over 54 Vbeta and 13 Jbeta. TCRdb reanalysed the immunoSEQ multiplex PCR reads using MiXCR and keeps one entry per CDR3 protein. The top ten hold over 0.3% of the sample, which has approximately 110,000 distinct CDR3 sequences, more than 80% seen once.

The source of this sequence is a human donor with multiple sclerosis. This sequence joins TRBV3-1 and TRBJ2-7; TRBD2 aligns across 11 bases. Sequencing was performed on CD8+ T cells from PBMCs. The CDR3 sequence: CASSPGLAGYEQYF. In DNA, the CDR3 is TGTGCCAGCAGCCCCGGACTAGCGGGCTACGAGCAGTACTTC.